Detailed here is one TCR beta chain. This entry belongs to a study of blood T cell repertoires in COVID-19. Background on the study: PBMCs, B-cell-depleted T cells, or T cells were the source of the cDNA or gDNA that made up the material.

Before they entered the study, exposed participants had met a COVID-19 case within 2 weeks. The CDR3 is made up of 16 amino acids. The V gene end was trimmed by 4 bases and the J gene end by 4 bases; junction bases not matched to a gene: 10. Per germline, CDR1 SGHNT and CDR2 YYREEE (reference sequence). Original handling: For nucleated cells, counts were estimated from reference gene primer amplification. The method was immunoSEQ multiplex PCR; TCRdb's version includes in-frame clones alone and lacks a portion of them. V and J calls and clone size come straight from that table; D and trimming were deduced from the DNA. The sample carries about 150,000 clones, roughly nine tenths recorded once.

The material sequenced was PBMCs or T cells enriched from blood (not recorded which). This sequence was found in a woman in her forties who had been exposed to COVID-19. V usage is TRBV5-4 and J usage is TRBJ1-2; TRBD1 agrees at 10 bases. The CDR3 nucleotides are TGTGCCAGCAGCCCCTCCCCGGGACAGGGGAGCTATGGCTACACCTTC. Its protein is CASSPSPGQGSYGYTF.